This T cell receptor beta chain was sequenced for a study of cytomegalovirus exposure and HLA in healthy donors. Study-wide results and caveats: In most subjects, TCR beta sequences reportedly gave accurate predictions of HLA-A and HLA-B alleles. Altogether, 150 to 200 TCR beta chains were recorded as cytomegalovirus-associated. Further analysis was carried out later, and it showed several of the most significant clusters appearing linked to common viral pathogens. In an earlier analysis, in fewer than 700 donors, most V segments appeared productive either ~90% or ~30% of the time.

This clone was detected a few times. Its antigen is as yet unknown. The PCR employed 60 Vbeta primers together with 13 Jbeta primers. Clones were read by immunoSEQ multiplex PCR, and TCRdb kept only the in-frame ones, dropping some. The repertoire holds some 140,000 clones, with 70% to 80% as singletons. Germline CDR1 is KGHSH and CDR2 is LQKENI. Trimming cost V 4 bases and J 5 bases, with 11 bases left between them. The CDR3 has 13 residues. The chain employs TRBV18 and TRBJ1-1; D gene ambiguous. Sequencing input: PBMCs. This TCR derives from a female donor in good health and CMV-seropositive. The DNA of the CDR3 is TGTGCCAGCTCACACGGGAGAGGGACTGAAGCTTTCTTT. This codes for CASSHGRGTEAFF.